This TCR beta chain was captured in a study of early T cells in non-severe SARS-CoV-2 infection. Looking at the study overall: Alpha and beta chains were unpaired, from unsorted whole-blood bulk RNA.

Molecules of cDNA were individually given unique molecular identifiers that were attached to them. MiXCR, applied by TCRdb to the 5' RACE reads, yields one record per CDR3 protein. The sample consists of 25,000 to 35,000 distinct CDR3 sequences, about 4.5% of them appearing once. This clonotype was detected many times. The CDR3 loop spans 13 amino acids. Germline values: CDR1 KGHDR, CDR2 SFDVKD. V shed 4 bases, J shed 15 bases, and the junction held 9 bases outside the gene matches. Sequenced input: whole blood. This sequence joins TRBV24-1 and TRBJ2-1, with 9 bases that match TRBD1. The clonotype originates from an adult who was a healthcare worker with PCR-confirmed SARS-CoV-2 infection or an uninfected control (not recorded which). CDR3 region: CATSDQDRGHRFF. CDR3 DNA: TGTGCCACCAGTGACCAGGACAGGGGTCATCGGTTCTTC.